The 30 T cell receptor beta chains in this list originate from one sample, sequenced in a study of spatial heterogeneity in lung cancer. Sample time point: sample taken at primary tumor resection. Whole RNA came from tumor, nontumor lung or frozen PBMC and was sequenced without being sorted. Each CDR3 protein gets one entry after TCRdb re-called the 5' RACE reads with MiXCR. Counted here are approximately 22,000 distinct CDR3 sequences, 4.6% occurring once; the ten biggest clones make up roughly 35%. The sequenced sample was PBMCs, obtained at surgery. The source of these receptors is a male donor with early-stage non-small cell lung cancer.

This clonotype was observed many times. The genes are TRBV5-1 and TRBJ1-2, with TRBD1 identical over 7 bases. The CDR3 has 14 amino acids. With 4 bases clipped from V and 7 bases from J, the junction kept 10 bases outside the gene matches. Per the germline V gene, CDR1 is SGHRS and CDR2 is YFSETQ. The CDR3 is CASSPTTGYGGYTF. CDR3 coding DNA: TGCGCCAGCAGCCCGACGACAGGGTACGGTGGCTACACCTTC. The entire variable domain, with the rest obtained from reference TRBV5-1 and TRBJ1-2, is as follows: KAGVTQTPRYLIKTRGQQVTLSCSPISGHRSVSWYQQTPGQGLQFLFEYFSETQRNKGNFPGRFSGRQFSNSRSEMNVSTLELGDSALYLCASSPTTGYGGYTFGSGTRLTVV.

This clonotype is termed medium-sized. V gene TRBV13 combines with J gene TRBJ2-7, with 10 bases fitting TRBD2. After removal of 5 bases from V and 6 bases from J, the junction contained 7 bases not matched to a gene. Germline CDR1 reads PRHDT; CDR2 reads FYEKMQ (reference sequence). CDR3 length equals 14 residues. The CDR3 sequence is CASSPGLAASEQYF. CDR3 nucleotide sequence: TGTGCCAGCAGCCCAGGACTAGCGGCTTCCGAGCAGTACTTC.

Of note for this clonotype: Being one base from a much bigger clone, this may be a read error. This sequence joins TRBV10-3 and TRBJ2-7, with D hard to call. Germline lookup yields CDR1 ENHRY and CDR2 SYGVKD. The CDR3 spans 12 residues. CDR3 sequence: CAISPDGYERYF. The CDR3 DNA is TGTGCCATCAGCCCCGACGGCTACGAGCGGTACTTC.

There are many counts of this clonotype. The J gene is TRBJ2-4, the V gene TRBV12-3 or TRBV12-4; 7 bases are a match to TRBD1. V lost 2 bases and J lost 2; bases outside the gene matches: 6. CDR3 length equals 16 residues. DNA for the CDR3: TGTGCCAGCAGTTTAAGGACAGGTATAACCAAAAACATTCAGTACTTC. Amino acids: CASSLRTGITKNIQYF.

This clonotype was seen many times. The CDR3 sequence is CASSLVEETQYF. The CDR3 DNA reads as TGTGCCAGCAGCTTAGTGGAAGAGACCCAGTACTTC. This chain uses TRBV7-6 with TRBJ2-5; D uncertain. The CDR3 length is 12 residues. The V end lost 1 base, the J end lost 3 bases, and 3 bases lay between the germline ends. Germline V gene lookup returns CDR1 SGHVS and CDR2 FNYEAQ.

This clonotype appeared many times. The rearrangement uses TRBV6-5 and TRBJ2-1; D might be TRBD1 (6 bases). Germline V gene sequence: CDR1 MNHEY, CDR2 SVGAGI. This CDR3 has 17 residues. Between the trimmed V and J ends, which lost 0 bases and 6 bases, there was a span of 18 bases. In DNA form, the CDR3 reads TGTGCCAGCAGTTACTCGAGGGGGTGGCAGGGGATCAATGAGCAGTTCTTC. Protein: CASSYSRGWQGINEQFF.

The table lists this clonotype with many counts. The J gene is TRBJ2-1, the V gene TRBV7-2, with 11 nucleotides matching TRBD2. V trimming: 3 bases; J trimming: 15 bases; junction bases outside the gene matches: 7. The CDR3 loop spans 13 amino acids. Germline CDR1 reads SGHTA; CDR2 reads FQGNSA. In DNA, the CDR3 is TGTGCCAGCAGCTTTAGCGGGGGGGCTGGAGGGTTCTTC. It is translated as CASSFSGGAGGFF.

This clonotype occurred many times. This sequence joins TRBV15 and TRBJ2-5, with D uncertain. The ends were cut back, 0 bases at V and 5 bases at J, with 4 bases in the middle. This CDR3 region has 12 residues. CDR1 and CDR2 from the germline V gene are LNHNV and YYDKDF (reference sequence). CDR3 nucleotides: TGTGCCACCAGCAGAGATGTGGAGACCCAGTACTTC. Its translation is CATSRDVETQYF.

This clonotype was seen many times. V gene TRBV7-2 combines with J gene TRBJ2-5; D remains ambiguous. The ends were cut back, 5 bases at V and 0 bases at J, with 10 bases in the middle. The CDR3 is 14 residues long. The V gene's germline CDR1 is SGHTA and CDR2 FQGNSA. The CDR3, as DNA: TGTGCCAGCAGCCCCAAAGGGTACCAAGAGACCCAGTACTTC. Its translation: CASSPKGYQETQYF.

There are a few counts of this clonotype. This chain connects TRBV20-1 to TRBJ2-7, with 8 bases that match TRBD2. Germline V lookup: CDR1 DFQATT, CDR2 SNEGSKA (reference sequence). V was clipped by 0 bases and J by 4 bases; unmatched bases: 8. CDR3 size: 15 residues. In nucleotides, the CDR3 is TGCAGTGCTAGAGATGAGCCGGGAGGGCCGTACGAGCAGTACTTC. Amino acids: CSARDEPGGPYEQYF.

There are many counts of this clonotype. The V call is TRBV4-1, the J call TRBJ2-3; D is perhaps TRBD2 (5 bases). Germline CDR1 MGHRA, CDR2 YSYEKL. This CDR3 region has 13 residues. Trimming removed 3 bases from V and 5 bases from J, with 9 bases in between. The CDR3 DNA follows: TGCGCCAGCAGCCAGAGGGATCGAGATACGCAGTATTTT. Translated, it gives CASSQRDRDTQYF.

This clonotype has a handful of counts. This chain connects TRBV6-5 to TRBJ1-4; 9 nucleotides align to TRBD1. Germline assignment: CDR1 MNHEY and CDR2 SVGAGI. The CDR3 length is 15 residues. Unmatched junction bases numbered 8, after V lost 5 bases and J lost 7 bases. CDR3 in amino acids: CASSRQGGTVEKLFF. In nucleotides, the CDR3 is TGTGCCAGCAGTCGACAGGGGGGAACGGTTGAAAAACTGTTTTTT.

In this sample, this clonotype turned up many times. This chain uses TRBV7-9 with TRBJ2-5; TRBD1 matches at 10 bases. Germline values: CDR1 SEHNR, CDR2 FQNEAQ (reference sequence). The junction had 4 bases not matched to a gene; V was cut back by 1 base and J by 5 bases. The CDR3 covers 15 residues. This CDR3 reads CASSLGDRGQETQYF. DNA for the CDR3: TGTGCCAGCAGCTTAGGGGACAGGGGTCAGGAGACCCAGTACTTC.

In its sample, this clonotype was seen many times. V gene TRBV5-1 combines with J gene TRBJ2-3; 11 bases align to TRBD1. The J segment lost 6 bases and the V segment lost 4 bases, leaving 10 bases of the junction unmatched. The CDR3 is 16 residues long. The V gene's germline CDR1 is SGHRS and CDR2 YFSETQ. The DNA of the CDR3 is TGCGCCAGCAGCCAAACCGGGACAGGGGGAAGTGATACGCAGTATTTT. It encodes CASSQTGTGGSDTQYF. Supplemented by reference TRBV5-1 and TRBJ2-3, the full variable domain reads KAGVTQTPRYLIKTRGQQVTLSCSPISGHRSVSWYQQTPGQGLQFLFEYFSETQRNKGNFPGRFSGRQFSNSRSEMNVSTLELGDSALYLCASSQTGTGGSDTQYFGPGTRLTVL.

This clonotype was recorded many times. J is TRBJ2-1 and V is TRBV19, with TRBD1 as a possible D gene (6 bases). Germline V gene sequence: CDR1 LNHDA, CDR2 SQIVND (reference sequence). Trimming took 4 bases from V and 0 from J, leaving 10 bases between them. CDR3 length equals 15 residues. DNA for the CDR3: TGTGCCAGTAGTAGTGTGGGACACTCCTACAATGAGCAGTTCTTC. This gives the protein CASSSVGHSYNEQFF.

This clonotype was detected ten times or more. This chain connects TRBV10-2 to TRBJ1-5; D is ambiguous. CDR3 length equals 13 residues. The germline V gene has CDR1 WSHSY and CDR2 SAAADI. With 8 bases removed from V and 3 bases from J, the gap between germline ends came to 11 bases. Here the CDR3 reads CASAPIPNQPQHF. CDR3 nucleotide sequence: TGCGCCAGCGCTCCAATTCCCAATCAGCCCCAGCATTTT.

Ten or more counts support this clonotype. The rearrangement joins TRBV12-3 or TRBV12-4 to TRBJ1-2; possible D gene TRBD1, 5 bases. This CDR3 is 13 amino acids long. Trimming cost V 6 bases and J 3 bases, with 11 bases left between them. CDR3 DNA sequence: TGTGCCAGCAGGCCAGGGTTGGACTATGGCTACACCTTC. This encodes CASRPGLDYGYTF.

For this clonotype: This may stem from a read error, because a much larger clone lies one nucleotide away. The CDR3 region has the DNA TGTGCCAGCAGCTTGCAGGGACAGCTCCAGCATTTT. As protein: CASSLQGQLQHF. The chain joins TRBV7-2 to TRBJ1-5, with 7 positions matching TRBD1. The CDR3 length is 12 residues. The germline V gene has CDR1 SGHTA and CDR2 FQGNSA.

This clonotype was counted at least ten times. The rearrangement uses TRBV5-4 and TRBJ2-1; maybe TRBD2 (6 bases). Germline CDR1 is SGHNT and CDR2 is YYREEE (reference sequence). This CDR3 has 13 amino acids. V lost 4 bases, J lost 4 bases, and 9 bases lay in between. CDR3 in amino acids: CASSPGGYNEQFF. CDR3 DNA: TGTGCCAGCAGCCCTGGGGGGTACAATGAGCAGTTCTTC.

The sample holds many counts of this clonotype. The chain employs TRBV19 and TRBJ2-1; D gene unclear. The V end lost 8 bases, the J end lost 10 bases, and 18 bases lay between the germline ends. Per the germline V gene, CDR1 is LNHDA and CDR2 is SQIVND (reference sequence). CDR3 size: 13 residues. The CDR3 is CASEAPPVGEQFF. The CDR3, as DNA: TGTGCCAGTGAAGCGCCACCCGTGGGGGAGCAGTTCTTC.

This clonotype was seen ten or more times. The chain combines TRBV4-3 with TRBJ1-3, with D possibly matching TRBD1 (5 bases). Trimming left V 4 bases short and J 1 base short, with 8 bases between. The CDR3 contains 14 residues. Germline V gene data show CDR1 as LGHNA and CDR2 as YSLEER. The CDR3 here is CASSPDSSGNTIYF. CDR3 sequence (DNA): TGCGCCAGCAGCCCAGACAGTTCTGGAAACACCATATATTTT.

The chain uses TRBV6-1 and TRBJ2-3; TRBD2 might be the D (5 bases). V shed 3 bases and J shed 6 bases, with 25 bases lying between them. The germline gives CDR1 MNHNS, CDR2 SASEGT. The CDR3 spans 18 residues. The CDR3 nucleotides are TGTGCCAGCAGTGACAAGAGACCCCCGGGGAGTGTCGGCGATACGCAGTATTTT. Its translation is CASSDKRPPGSVGDTQYF.

This clonotype occurred many times. The chain recombines TRBV20-1 with TRBJ2-7; 10 positions match TRBD1. V lost 3 bases and J lost 4; bases outside the gene matches: 6. CDR3 size: 14 residues. Germline CDR1 reads DFQATT; CDR2 reads SNEGSKA (reference sequence). DNA of the CDR3: TGCAGTGCTAGGAGGGGGGACAGGGGATACGAGCAGTACTTC. Its translation is CSARRGDRGYEQYF.

This clonotype has ten or more counts. J is TRBJ1-4 and V is TRBV7-2; tentative D call: TRBD1 (6 bases). The V end was cut by 5 bases, the J end by 10 bases, with 14 bases between. The CDR3 extends over 13 amino acids. The germline CDR1 and CDR2 sequences are SGHTA and FQGNSA. The CDR3 coding sequence is TGTGCCAGCAGCCCCCGGACAGCTCGAAAACTGTTTTTT. Its translation: CASSPRTARKLFF. The full variable domain, its missing parts supplied by reference TRBV7-2 and TRBJ1-4, is GAGVSQSPSNKVTEKGKDVELRCDPISGHTALYWYRQSLGQGLEFLIYFQGNSAPDKSGLPSDRFSAERTGGSVSTLTIQRTQQEDSAVYLCASSPRTARKLFFGSGTQLSVL.

Ten or more counts support this clonotype. The chain employs TRBV5-1 and TRBJ2-2, with TRBD2 identical over 11 bases. Germline V gives CDR1 SGHRS, CDR2 YFSETQ. The CDR3 has 16 amino acids. V was clipped by 4 bases and J by 6 bases; unmatched bases: 8. The CDR3 region has the DNA TGCGCCAGCAGCGGTACTAGCGGGGGAAAATCCGGGGAGCTGTTTTTT. Translation gives CASSGTSGGKSGELFF.

This clonotype was picked up many times. The chain joins TRBV7-3 to TRBJ2-7, with D tentatively TRBD1 or TRBD2 (6 bases each). The V and J ends lost 5 bases and 6 bases respectively, with 23 bases between them. This CDR3 spans 16 amino acids. Germline CDR1 reads SGHTA; CDR2 reads FQGTGA. The CDR3 loop is CASSPGGARGRGEQYF. CDR3 sequence (DNA): TGTGCCAGCAGCCCCGGCGGGGCCAGGGGAAGGGGCGAGCAGTACTTC.

This clonotype was recorded at least ten times. The rearrangement joins TRBV24-1 to TRBJ2-1, with D unclear. The CDR3 sequence is 11 residues long. Looked up from germline, CDR1 is KGHDR and CDR2 is SFDVKD. The V and J ends lost 3 bases and 10 bases respectively, with 6 bases between them. The CDR3 DNA follows: TGTGCCACCAGTGATGCCCAGGAGCAGTTCTTC. It is translated as CATSDAQEQFF.

In regard to this clonotype: Germline and junction disagree at one end, which may indicate a read error. The chain uses TRBV18 and TRBJ1-1; no clear D. This CDR3 spans 11 amino acids. The germline V gene has CDR1 KGHSH and CDR2 LQKENI. CDR3 bases: TGTGCCAGCTCAGTAAACACTGTAGCTTTCTTT. Protein product: CASSVNTVAFF.

The table lists this clonotype with many counts. The rearrangement links TRBV3-1 to TRBJ2-1, with 8 bases lining up with TRBD2. This CDR3 region has 15 residues. Germline trimming cut 0 bases from V and 4 bases from J; bases unmatched to any gene: 2. CDR1 LGHDT and CDR2 YNNKEL come from the germline V gene (reference sequence). The CDR3 coding sequence is TGTGCCAGCAGCCAAGACAGCGGGAGATACAATGAGCAGTTCTTC. It encodes CASSQDSGRYNEQFF.

There are many counts of this clonotype. This chain links TRBV18 with TRBJ2-1, with a possible D match to TRBD1 (6 bases). The V end was cut by 3 bases, the J end by 8 bases, with 14 bases between. This CDR3 has 14 residues. Germline values: CDR1 KGHSH, CDR2 LQKENI. The CDR3 sequence: CASSPQQGRDEQFF. The DNA of the CDR3 is TGTGCCAGCTCACCGCAACAGGGTCGAGATGAGCAGTTCTTC. Filled out from reference TRBV18 and TRBJ2-1, the complete variable domain reads NAGVMQNPRHLVRRRGQEARLRCSPMKGHSHVYWYRQLPEEGLKFMVYLQKENIIDESGMPKERFSAEFPKEGPSILRIQQVVRGDSAAYFCASSPQQGRDEQFFGPGTRLTVL.